The 22 T cell receptor beta chains below were found in one sample sequenced in a study of neurological immune-mediated disorders. Using its own MiXCR run on the 5' RACE reads, TCRdb lists one record per CDR3 protein. This table holds roughly 10,000 distinct CDR3 sequences, about 23% found once. The sequenced material came from CD8+ T cells from blood. Receptor source: a woman in her thirties or forties with multiple sclerosis.

The CDR3 DNA follows: TGTGCCAGCAGCTTGAGACTAGCGGGGGGGCCTGGCACAGATACGCAGCATTTT. It is translated as CASSLRLAGGPGTDTQHF. The V call is TRBV7-6, the J call TRBJ2-3; the D gene is possibly TRBD1 (6 bases). The end of the DNA is better explained by TRBJ1-5, so the J call may be wrong. Germline-derived CDR1 and CDR2 are SGHVS and FNYEAQ. The CDR3 loop spans 18 amino acids.

By frequency in the sample, this clonotype is medium-sized. The chain carries TRBV29-1 and TRBJ1-1; D uncertain. The CDR3 runs to 10 residues. V was trimmed by 3 bases and J by 5 bases, leaving 4 bases between them. Germline V CDR1 and CDR2: SQVTM, ANQGSEA. In DNA, the CDR3 is TGCAGCGTTGAGATAACTGAAGCTTTCTTT. Translation gives CSVEITEAFF.

This chain connects TRBV6-1 to TRBJ2-2, with D perhaps TRBD2 (6 bases). Germline lookup yields CDR1 MNHNS and CDR2 SASEGT. There are 13 residues in the CDR3. With 11 bases removed from V and 1 base from J, the gap between germline ends came to 11 bases. CDR3 residues: CAGGVLNTGELFF. The CDR3 coding sequence is TGTGCCGGCGGGGTCTTGAACACCGGGGAGCTGTTTTTT.

In DNA form, the CDR3 reads TGTGCCAGCAGCCCGTTCGAACCATTGACAGGGCACTATGGCTACACCTTC. This translates into CASSPFEPLTGHYGYTF. The chain recombines TRBV14 with TRBJ1-2, with TRBD1 identical over 7 bases. The CDR3 is 17 residues long. V gave up 4 bases and J gave up 3 bases; unmatched junction bases: 14. Germline CDR1 reads SGHDN; CDR2 reads FVKESK. The whole variable domain, remainder taken from reference TRBV14 and TRBJ1-2, is EAGVTQFPSHSVIEKGQTVTLRCDPISGHDNLYWYRRVMGKEIKFLLHFVKESKQDESGMPNNRFLAERTGGTYSTLKVQPAELEDSGVYFCASSPFEPLTGHYGYTFGSGTRLTVV.

This clonotype is judged medium-sized. The chain combines TRBV5-1 with TRBJ1-5; D gene ambiguous. The CDR3 length is 13 residues. V lost 4 bases, J lost 7 bases, and 12 bases lay in between. CDR1 is SGHRS, CDR2 YFSETQ, per germline. The CDR3 sequence: CASSLGFGQPQHF. The DNA of the CDR3 is TGCGCCAGCAGCCTGGGCTTTGGACAGCCCCAGCATTTT.

There are a few counts of this clonotype. The chain combines TRBV7-2 with TRBJ1-4; D perhaps matches TRBD1 (5 bases). The CDR3 is 15 amino acids. Looked up from germline, CDR1 is SGHTA and CDR2 is FQGNSA. Trimming removed 5 bases from V and 7 bases from J, with 17 bases in between. CDR3 DNA sequence: TGTGCCAGCAGCCCCCCCAGGGTTGGGACTGAAAAACTGTTTTTT. Translated: CASSPPRVGTEKLFF.

The chain has TRBV9 and TRBJ2-1, with 8 bases identical to TRBD2. The junction had 4 bases not matched to a gene; V was cut back by 3 bases and J by 2 bases. Germline lookup yields CDR1 SGDLS and CDR2 YYNGEE. The CDR3 loop spans 15 amino acids. This CDR3 is CASSAAGATYNEQFF. In DNA, the CDR3 is TGTGCCAGCAGCGCAGCGGGGGCCACCTACAATGAGCAGTTCTTC.

The table lists this clonotype with many counts. The V call is TRBV5-6, the J call TRBJ2-2, with TRBD1 as a possible D gene (5 bases). The CDR3 is made up of 13 amino acids. Trimming removed 0 bases at V and 6 bases at J, with 6 bases between. Germline CDR1 SGHDT, CDR2 YYEEEE. In DNA, the CDR3 is TGTGCCAGCAGCTTGGGCAGGGCCGGGGAGCTGTTTTTT. Its translation: CASSLGRAGELFF. The full variable domain, with the rest looked up from reference TRBV5-6 and TRBJ2-2, is DAGVTQSPTHLIKTRGQQVTLRCSPKSGHDTVSWYQQALGQGPQFIFQYYEEEERQRGNFPDRFSGHQFPNYSSELNVNALLLGDSALYLCASSLGRAGELFFGEGSRLTVL.

This clonotype is classed as medium-sized. CDR3 amino acids: CASSGTADNEKLFF. The CDR3 coding sequence is TGTGCCAGCAGCGGGACAGCCGATAATGAAAAACTGTTTTTT. The chain links TRBV7-9 to TRBJ1-4; the match to TRBD1 covers 7 bases. There are 14 residues in the CDR3. Unmatched junction bases numbered 4, after V lost 5 bases and J lost 4 bases. Germline assignment: CDR1 SEHNR and CDR2 FQNEAQ (reference sequence).

This clonotype has a count of ten or more. This chain links TRBV7-9 with TRBJ2-4; D call uncertain. The CDR3 is 10 residues long. The germline gives CDR1 SEHNR, CDR2 FQNEAQ (reference sequence). Trimming took 5 bases from V and 15 from J, leaving 11 bases between them. This chain's CDR3 is CASSPHGLYF. The CDR3 DNA reads TGTGCCAGCAGCCCCCATGGCCTGTACTTC.

This sequence joins TRBV4-1 and TRBJ1-5, with D maybe TRBD1 (5 bases). Germline assignment: CDR1 MGHRA and CDR2 YSYEKL. Trimming took 0 bases from V and 0 from J, leaving 12 bases between them. The CDR3 consists of 17 residues. In nucleotides, the CDR3 is TGCGCCAGCAGCCAAGAGGGAGCGAGGGGTAGCAATCAGCCCCAGCATTTT. Amino acids: CASSQEGARGSNQPQHF.

The sample holds many counts of this clonotype. This sequence joins TRBV5-1 and TRBJ2-7; 8 nucleotides agree with TRBD1. V trimming: 2 bases; J trimming: 5 bases; junction bases outside the gene matches: 9. Germline V gives CDR1 SGHRS, CDR2 YFSETQ. The CDR3 runs to 15 residues. The CDR3 protein is CASSLTAGGFDEQYF. In nucleotides, the CDR3 is TGCGCCAGCAGCTTAACGGCAGGGGGCTTTGACGAGCAGTACTTC.

The chain has TRBV28 and TRBJ2-7; the D gene is possibly TRBD2 (6 bases). This CDR3 has 14 amino acids. Germline-derived CDR1 and CDR2 are MDHEN and SYDVKM. The V and J ends lost 5 bases and 2 bases respectively, with 13 bases between them. The CDR3 coding sequence is TGTGCCAGCAGTCCCGGCGGGGCAACCTACGAGCAGTACTTC. Protein sequence: CASSPGGATYEQYF.

This clonotype is medium-sized in the sample. The genes are TRBV10-2 and TRBJ2-7; D perhaps matches TRBD1 (7 bases). The germline V gene has CDR1 WSHSY and CDR2 SAAADI. V was pared by 6 bases and J by 2 bases, with 11 bases between. The CDR3 has 13 amino acids. For the CDR3, the DNA is TGCGCCAGCAGGGCGGGACAGACCTACGAGCAGTACTTC. Its translation: CASRAGQTYEQYF.

The chain employs TRBV20-1 and TRBJ1-4; TRBD1 agrees at 8 bases. The CDR3 covers 15 residues. The trim removed 1 base at V and 8 bases at J, leaving 9 bases unmatched. Germline V lookup: CDR1 DFQATT, CDR2 SNEGSKA (reference sequence). CDR3 sequence reads: CSARAGQGAREKLFF. Here the CDR3 DNA reads TGCAGTGCTAGAGCAGGGCAGGGGGCAAGGGAAAAACTGTTTTTT.

This clonotype has a handful of counts. The V call is TRBV21-1, the J call TRBJ1-5; TRBD1, the table's D call, lacks a check against the DNA. TRBV21-1 is reported as a pseudogene. The CDR3 contains 14 residues. The DNA of the CDR3 is TGTCCGAGCAACTTGACAGTTAGCAATCAGCCCCAGCATTTT. Translated: CPSNLTVSNQPQHF.

This clonotype was seen at least ten times. This sequence joins TRBV9 and TRBJ1-1; 7 positions match TRBD1. The CDR3 is 15 amino acids. V dropped 4 bases and J dropped 2; count of bases not matched to a gene: 8. Germline CDR1 reads SGDLS; CDR2 reads YYNGEE. CDR3 sequence reads: CASSPRGTANTEAFF. The CDR3 coding sequence is TGTGCCAGCAGCCCCCGAGGGACAGCCAACACTGAAGCTTTCTTT.

This clonotype ranks as medium-sized. V is TRBV10-3 and J is TRBJ2-1; the match to TRBD2 covers 10 bases. Germline CDR1 is ENHRY and CDR2 is SYGVKD. This CDR3 comprises 17 residues. After removal of 0 bases from V and 5 bases from J, the junction contained 7 bases not matched to a gene. The DNA of the CDR3 is TGTGCCATCAGTGAGTCGGCTAGCGGGGGTTCTCACAATGAGCAGTTCTTC. It codes for CAISESASGGSHNEQFF.

In this sample, this clonotype turned up many times. The chain carries TRBV4-1 and TRBJ1-2, with D uncertain. Trimming removed 0 bases at V and 8 bases at J, with 10 bases between. This CDR3 spans 13 amino acids. Germline-derived CDR1 and CDR2 are MGHRA and YSYEKL. The CDR3, as DNA: TGCGCCAGCAGCCAAGATGTGAGTGCAGGCTACACCTTC. Its protein product is CASSQDVSAGYTF.

The sample holds many counts of this clonotype. The chain carries TRBV2 and TRBJ2-7, with D uncertain. Trimming removed 6 bases at V and 0 bases at J, with 15 bases between. This CDR3 is 15 amino acids long. CDR1 is SNHLY and CDR2 is FYNNEI in the germline V gene. The CDR3 sequence is CASRGSQDVSYEQYF. The CDR3 bases are TGTGCCAGCAGGGGCAGCCAGGACGTCTCCTACGAGCAGTACTTC.

To note about this clonotype: A much larger clonotype is one base distant, so this may be a read error. This sequence joins TRBV18 and TRBJ1-2; maybe TRBD1 (5 bases). CDR3 length: 13 amino acids. Trimming shortened V by 3 bases and J by 4 bases, and 9 bases separated the two germline ends. Germline V lookup: CDR1 KGHSH, CDR2 LQKENI. The CDR3 sequence: CASSPEGSYGYTF. The CDR3 region has the DNA TGTGCCAGCTCACCGGAGGGGAGCTATGGCTACACCTTC.

V and J are TRBV5-1 and TRBJ2-2; TRBD2 agrees at 9 bases. V gave up 0 bases and J gave up 6 bases; unmatched junction bases: 3. Germline assignment: CDR1 SGHRS and CDR2 YFSETQ. The CDR3 contains 15 residues. Here the CDR3 reads CASSLDLAGPGELFF. CDR3 in DNA: TGCGCCAGCAGCTTGGATCTAGCGGGGCCCGGGGAGCTGTTTTTT.